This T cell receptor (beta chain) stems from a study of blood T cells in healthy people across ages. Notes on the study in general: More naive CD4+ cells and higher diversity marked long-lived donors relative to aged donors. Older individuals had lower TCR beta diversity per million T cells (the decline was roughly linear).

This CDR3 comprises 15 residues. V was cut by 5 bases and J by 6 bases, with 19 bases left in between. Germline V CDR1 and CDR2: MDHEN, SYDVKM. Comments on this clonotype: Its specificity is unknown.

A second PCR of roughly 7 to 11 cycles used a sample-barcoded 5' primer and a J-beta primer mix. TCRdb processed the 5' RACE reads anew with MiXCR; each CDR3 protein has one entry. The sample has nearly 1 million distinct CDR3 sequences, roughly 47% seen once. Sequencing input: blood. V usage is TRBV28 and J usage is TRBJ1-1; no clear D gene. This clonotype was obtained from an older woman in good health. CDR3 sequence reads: CASSAPTADLSEAFF. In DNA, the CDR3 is TGTGCCAGCAGTGCCCCCACGGCAGATTTATCTGAAGCTTTCTTT.